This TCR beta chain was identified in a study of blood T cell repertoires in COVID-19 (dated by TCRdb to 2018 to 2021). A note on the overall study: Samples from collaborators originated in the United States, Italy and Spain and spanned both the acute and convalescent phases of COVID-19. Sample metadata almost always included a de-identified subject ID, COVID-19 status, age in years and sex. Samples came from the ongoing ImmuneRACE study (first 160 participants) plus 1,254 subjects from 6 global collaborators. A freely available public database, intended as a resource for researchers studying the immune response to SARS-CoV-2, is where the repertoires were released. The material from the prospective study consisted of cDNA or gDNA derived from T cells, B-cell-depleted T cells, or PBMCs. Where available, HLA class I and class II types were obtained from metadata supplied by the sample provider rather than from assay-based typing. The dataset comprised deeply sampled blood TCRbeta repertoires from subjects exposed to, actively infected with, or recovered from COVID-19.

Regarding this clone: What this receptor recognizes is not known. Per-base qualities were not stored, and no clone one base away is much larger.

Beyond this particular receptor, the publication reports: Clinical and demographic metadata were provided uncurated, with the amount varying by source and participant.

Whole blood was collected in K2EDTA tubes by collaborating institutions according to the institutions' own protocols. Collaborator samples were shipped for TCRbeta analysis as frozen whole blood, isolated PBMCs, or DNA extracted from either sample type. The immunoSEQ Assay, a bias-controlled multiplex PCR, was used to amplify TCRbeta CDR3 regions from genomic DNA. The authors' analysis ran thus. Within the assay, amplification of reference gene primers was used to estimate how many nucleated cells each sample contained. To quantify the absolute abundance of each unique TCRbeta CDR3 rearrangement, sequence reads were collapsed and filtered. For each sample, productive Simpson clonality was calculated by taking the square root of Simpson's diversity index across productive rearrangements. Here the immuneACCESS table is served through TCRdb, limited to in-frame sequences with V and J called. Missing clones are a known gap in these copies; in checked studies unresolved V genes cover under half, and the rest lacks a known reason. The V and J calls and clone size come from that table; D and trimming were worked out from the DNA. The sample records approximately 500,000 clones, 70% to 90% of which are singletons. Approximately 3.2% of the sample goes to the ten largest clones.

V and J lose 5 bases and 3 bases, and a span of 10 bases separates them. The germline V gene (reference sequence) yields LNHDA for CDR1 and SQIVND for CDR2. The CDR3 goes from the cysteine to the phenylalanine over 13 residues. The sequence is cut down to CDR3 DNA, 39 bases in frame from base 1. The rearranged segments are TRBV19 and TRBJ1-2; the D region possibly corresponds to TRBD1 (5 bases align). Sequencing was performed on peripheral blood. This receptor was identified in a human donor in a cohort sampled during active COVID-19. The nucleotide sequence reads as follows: TGTGCCAGTAGTCAAAGGACACACTATGGCTACACCTTC. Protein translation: CASSQRTHYGYTF.